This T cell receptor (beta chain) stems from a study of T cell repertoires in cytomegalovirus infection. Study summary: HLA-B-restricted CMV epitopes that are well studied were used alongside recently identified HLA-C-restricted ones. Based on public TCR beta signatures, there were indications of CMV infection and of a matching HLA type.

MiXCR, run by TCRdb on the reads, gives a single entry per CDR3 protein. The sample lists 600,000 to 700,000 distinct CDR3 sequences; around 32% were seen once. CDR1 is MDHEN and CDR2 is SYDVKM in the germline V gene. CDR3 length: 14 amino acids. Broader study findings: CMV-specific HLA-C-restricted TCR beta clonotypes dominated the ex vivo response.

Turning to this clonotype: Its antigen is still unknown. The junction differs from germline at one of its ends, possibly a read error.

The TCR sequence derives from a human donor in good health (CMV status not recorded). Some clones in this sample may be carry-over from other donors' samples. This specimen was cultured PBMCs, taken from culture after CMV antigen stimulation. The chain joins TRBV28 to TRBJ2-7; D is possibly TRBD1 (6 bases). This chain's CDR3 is CASSIWTDNYEQYF. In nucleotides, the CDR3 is TGTGCCAGCAGTATATGGACAGATAACTACGAGCAGTACTTC.